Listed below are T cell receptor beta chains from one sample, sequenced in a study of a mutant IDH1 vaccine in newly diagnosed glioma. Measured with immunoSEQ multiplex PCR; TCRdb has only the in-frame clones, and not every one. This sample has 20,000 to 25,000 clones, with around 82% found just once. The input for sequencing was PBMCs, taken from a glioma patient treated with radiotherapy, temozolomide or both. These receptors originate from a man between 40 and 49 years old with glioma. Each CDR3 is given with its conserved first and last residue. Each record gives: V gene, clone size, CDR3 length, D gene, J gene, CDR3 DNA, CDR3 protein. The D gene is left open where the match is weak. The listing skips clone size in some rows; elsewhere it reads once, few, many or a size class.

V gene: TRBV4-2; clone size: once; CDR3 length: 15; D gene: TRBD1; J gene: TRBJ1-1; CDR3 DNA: TGTGCCAGCAGCCCAGTGAGACAGGGGAACACTGAAGCTTTCTTT; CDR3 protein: CASSPVRQGNTEAFF
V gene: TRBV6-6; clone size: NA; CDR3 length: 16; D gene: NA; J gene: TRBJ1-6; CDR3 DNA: TGTGCCAGCAGAAACTCTGGGGGAAAGGTCAATTCACCCCTCCACTTT; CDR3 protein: CASRNSGGKVNSPLHF
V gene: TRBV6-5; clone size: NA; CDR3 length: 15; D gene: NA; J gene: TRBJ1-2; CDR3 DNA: TGTGCCAGCAGTTCCCCGGGGCAGGGGAGTTATGGCTACACCTTC; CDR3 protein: CASSSPGQGSYGYTF
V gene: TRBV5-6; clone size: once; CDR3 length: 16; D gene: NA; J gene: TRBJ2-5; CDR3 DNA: TGTGCCAGCAGCTTGGGAACTTCGACTAAGAAAGAGACCCAGTACTTC; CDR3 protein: CASSLGTSTKKETQYF
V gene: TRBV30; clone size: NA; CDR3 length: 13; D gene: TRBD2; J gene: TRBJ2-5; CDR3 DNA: TGTGCCTGGGATGGGGGGGTTAAAGAGACCCAGTACTTC; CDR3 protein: CAWDGGVKETQYF
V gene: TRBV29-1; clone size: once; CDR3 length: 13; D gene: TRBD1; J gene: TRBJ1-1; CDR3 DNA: TGCAGCGGTGGACAGGGCTCGGACACTGAAGCTTTCTTT; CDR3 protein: CSGGQGSDTEAFF
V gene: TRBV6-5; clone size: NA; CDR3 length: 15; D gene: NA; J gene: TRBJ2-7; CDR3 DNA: TGTGCCAGCAAGAAAGCCACTAGCAAACACTACGAGCAGTACTTC; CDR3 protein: CASKKATSKHYEQYF
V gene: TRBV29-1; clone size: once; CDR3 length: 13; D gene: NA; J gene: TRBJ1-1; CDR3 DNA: TGCAGCGTTGAAAGAGCAATGAACACTGAAGCTTTCTTT; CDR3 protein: CSVERAMNTEAFF
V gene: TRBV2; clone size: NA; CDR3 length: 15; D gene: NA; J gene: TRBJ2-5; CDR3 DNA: TGTGCCAGCAGTGAGTTCGCAGAGAACCAAGAGACCCAGTACTTC; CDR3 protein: CASSEFAENQETQYF
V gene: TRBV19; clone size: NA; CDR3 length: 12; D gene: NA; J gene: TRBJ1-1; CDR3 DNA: TGTGCCAGTAGTATCAGGAACACTGAAGCTTTCTTT; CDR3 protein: CASSIRNTEAFF
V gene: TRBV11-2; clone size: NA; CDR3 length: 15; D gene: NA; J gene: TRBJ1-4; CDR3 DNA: TGTGCCAGCAGCTTAGAGGCAGGAGGGGATGAAAAACTGTTTTTT; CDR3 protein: CASSLEAGGDEKLFF
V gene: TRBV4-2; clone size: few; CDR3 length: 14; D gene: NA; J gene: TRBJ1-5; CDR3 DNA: TGTGCCAGCAGCCGCATCCATAGCAATCAGCCCCAGCATTTT; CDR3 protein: CASSRIHSNQPQHF
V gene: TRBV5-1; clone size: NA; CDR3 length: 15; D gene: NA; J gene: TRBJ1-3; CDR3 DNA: TGCGCCAGCAGCTTTGAGGGAGGTTATGGAAACACCATATATTTT; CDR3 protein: CASSFEGGYGNTIYF
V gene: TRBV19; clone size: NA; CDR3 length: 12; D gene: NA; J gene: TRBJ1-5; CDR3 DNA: TGTGCCAGTAGTGCAGAGATCGAGCCCCAGCATTTT; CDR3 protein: CASSAEIEPQHF
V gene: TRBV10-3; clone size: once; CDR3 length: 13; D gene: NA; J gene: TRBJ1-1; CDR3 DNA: TGTGCCATCAGTCCAGCGGGGAACACTGAAGCTTTCTTT; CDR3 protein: CAISPAGNTEAFF
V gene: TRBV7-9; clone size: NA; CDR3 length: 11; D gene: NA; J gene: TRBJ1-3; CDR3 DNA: TGTGCCAGCAGTTCCGGGACCGTCATATATTTT; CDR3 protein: CASSSGTVIYF
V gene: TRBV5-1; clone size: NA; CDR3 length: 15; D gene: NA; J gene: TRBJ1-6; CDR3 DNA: TGCGCCAGCAGCTCACAGGCCCCGGGTAATTCACCCCTCCACTTT; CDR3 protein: CASSSQAPGNSPLHF
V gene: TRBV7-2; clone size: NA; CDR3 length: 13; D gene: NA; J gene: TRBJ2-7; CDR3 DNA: TGTGCCAGCAGCCCGACTAGTAATGGCGAGCAGTACTTC; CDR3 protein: CASSPTSNGEQYF
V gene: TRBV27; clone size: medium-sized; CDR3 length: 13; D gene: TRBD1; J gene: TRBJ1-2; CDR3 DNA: TGTGCCAGCAGTTCTCAGGGGGCTCATGGCTACACCTTC; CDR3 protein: CASSSQGAHGYTF
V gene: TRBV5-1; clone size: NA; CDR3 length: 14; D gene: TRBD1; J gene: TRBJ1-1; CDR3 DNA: TGCGCCAGCAGTCCTGACAGGGGAGGCACTGAAGCTTTCTTT; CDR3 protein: CASSPDRGGTEAFF
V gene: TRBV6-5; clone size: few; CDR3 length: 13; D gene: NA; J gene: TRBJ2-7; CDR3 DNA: TGTGCCAGCTACAAGACGTCCTCCTACGAGCAGTACTTC; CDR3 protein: CASYKTSSYEQYF
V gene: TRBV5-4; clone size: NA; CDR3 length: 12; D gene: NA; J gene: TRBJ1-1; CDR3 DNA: TGTGCCAGCAGCTTGGCCGCAGGAAGGGCTTTCTTT; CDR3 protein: CASSLAAGRAFF
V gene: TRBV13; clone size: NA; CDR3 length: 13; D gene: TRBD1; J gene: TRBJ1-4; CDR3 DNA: TGTGCCAGCAGCTTCCAGGGGGATGAAAAACTGTTTTTT; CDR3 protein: CASSFQGDEKLFF
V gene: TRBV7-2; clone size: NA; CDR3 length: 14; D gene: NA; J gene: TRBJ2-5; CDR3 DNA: TGTGCCAGCAGCTTAACAGGGGGGGGAGAGACCCAGTACTTC; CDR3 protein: CASSLTGGGETQYF
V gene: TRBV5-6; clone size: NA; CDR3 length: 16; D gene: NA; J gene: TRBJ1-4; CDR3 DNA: TGTGCCAGCAGCTTGGCGGCAGCTGCAACTAATGAAAAACTGTTTTTT; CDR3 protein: CASSLAAAATNEKLFF
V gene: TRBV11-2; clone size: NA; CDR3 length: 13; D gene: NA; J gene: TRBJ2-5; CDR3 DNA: TGTGCCAGCAGGAGCCAGGGTTTGGCAGGGCGGTACTTC; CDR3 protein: CASRSQGLAGRYF
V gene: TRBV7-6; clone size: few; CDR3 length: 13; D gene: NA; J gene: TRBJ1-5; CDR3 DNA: TGTGCCAGCAGCTTACAGGACAATCAGCCCCAGCATTTT; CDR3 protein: CASSLQDNQPQHF
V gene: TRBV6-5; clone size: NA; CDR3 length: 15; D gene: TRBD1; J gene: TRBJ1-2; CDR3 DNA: TGTGCCAGCAGTTACACCGGGACAGCTAACTATGGCTACGCCTTC; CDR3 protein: CASSYTGTANYGYAF
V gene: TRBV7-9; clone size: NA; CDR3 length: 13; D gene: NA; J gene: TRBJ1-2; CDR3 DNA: TGTGCCAGCAGCCCAGCAGGGTACTATGGCTACACCTTC; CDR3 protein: CASSPAGYYGYTF
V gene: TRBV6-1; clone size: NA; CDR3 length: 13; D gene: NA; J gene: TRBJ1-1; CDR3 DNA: TGTGCCAGCAGTGAGGGGTTGAACACTGAAGCTTTCTTT; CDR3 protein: CASSEGLNTEAFF
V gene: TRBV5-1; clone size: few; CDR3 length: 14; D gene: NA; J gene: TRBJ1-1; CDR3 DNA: TGCGCCAGCAGCCGGCCGGACAGGAACACTGAAGCTTTCTTT; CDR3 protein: CASSRPDRNTEAFF
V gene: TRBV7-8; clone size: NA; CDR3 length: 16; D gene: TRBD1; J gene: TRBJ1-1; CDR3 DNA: TGTGCCAGCACTAGCCCTGACCGGGACAGGGGCACTGAAGCTTTCTTT; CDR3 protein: CASTSPDRDRGTEAFF
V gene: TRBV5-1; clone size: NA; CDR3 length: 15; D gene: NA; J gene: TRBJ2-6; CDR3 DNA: TGCGCCAGCAGGGAGAGGTTAGCTGGGGCCAACGTCCTGACTTTC; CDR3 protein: CASRERLAGANVLTF
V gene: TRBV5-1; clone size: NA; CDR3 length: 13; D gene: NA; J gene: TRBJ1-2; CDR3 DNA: TGCGCCAGCAGCTTAACGGGGCAAAATGGCTACACCTTC; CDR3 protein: CASSLTGQNGYTF
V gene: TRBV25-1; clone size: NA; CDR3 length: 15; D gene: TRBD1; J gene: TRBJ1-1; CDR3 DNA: TGTGCCAGCAGTGAAGGACAGGGGTTGAACACTGAAGCTTTCTTT; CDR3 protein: CASSEGQGLNTEAFF
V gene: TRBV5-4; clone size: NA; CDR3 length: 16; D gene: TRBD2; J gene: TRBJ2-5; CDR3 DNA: TGTGCCAGCAGCCCACAGCGGGGGGCTATCCAAGAGACCCAGTACTTC; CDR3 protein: CASSPQRGAIQETQYF
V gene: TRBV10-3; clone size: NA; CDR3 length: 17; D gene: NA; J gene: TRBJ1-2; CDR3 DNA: TGTGCCATCAGTCGCTACCCGGGACTCAGGTCGGACTATGGCTACACCTTC; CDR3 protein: CAISRYPGLRSDYGYTF
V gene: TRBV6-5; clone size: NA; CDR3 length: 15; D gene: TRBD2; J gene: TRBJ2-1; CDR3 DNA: TGTGCCAGCAGCTTCGGCGCGGGAGGTGATAATGAGCAGTTCTTC; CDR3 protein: CASSFGAGGDNEQFF
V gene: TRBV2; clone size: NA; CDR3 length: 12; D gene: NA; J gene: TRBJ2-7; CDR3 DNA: TGTGCCAGCAGTGCCAGCAATTACGAGCAGTACTTC; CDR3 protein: CASSASNYEQYF
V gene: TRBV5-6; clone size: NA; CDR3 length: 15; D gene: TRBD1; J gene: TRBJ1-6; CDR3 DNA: TGTGCCAGCAGCGGCGGGACAGGGTTAAATTCACCCCTCCACTTT; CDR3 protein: CASSGGTGLNSPLHF
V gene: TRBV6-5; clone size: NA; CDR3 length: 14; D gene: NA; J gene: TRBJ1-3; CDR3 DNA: TGTGCCAGCAGTCCTACATATGCTGGAAACACCATATATTTT; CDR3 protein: CASSPTYAGNTIYF